Below, 15 T cell receptor beta chains from the same sample are listed, as sequenced in a study of PD-L1 blockade in urothelial cancer. Generated by immunoSEQ multiplex PCR, the TCRdb table keeps only in-frame clones and is missing some. This sample has about 130,000 clones, with around 84% found just once. Described time point: pretreatment peripheral blood. Sequences were derived from PBMCs, sampled around atezolizumab (anti-PD-L1) treatment. These receptors were collected from a man aged 50 to 60 with urothelial cancer.

The V gene is TRBV11-1, the J gene TRBJ1-6; 10 bases fit TRBD1. CDR1 is SGHAT and CDR2 is FQDESV in the germline V gene (reference sequence). CDR3 length equals 17 residues. Germline trimming cut 4 bases from V and 2 bases from J; bases unmatched to any gene: 5. The CDR3 spells CASSSTGTGAYNSPLHF. CDR3 sequence (DNA): TGTGCCAGCAGCTCCACCGGGACAGGGGCCTATAATTCACCCCTCCACTTT.

This clone was seen ten or more times. The genes are TRBV7-2 and TRBJ2-7; weak D call: TRBD2 (6 bases). The germline V and J ends were trimmed by 1 base and 4 bases, with 11 bases remaining between them. Germline values: CDR1 SGHTA, CDR2 FQGNSA. This CDR3 contains 14 residues. DNA for the CDR3: TGTGCCAGCAGCTTAGTGGCCAGCGGGTACGAGCAGTACTTC. Protein product: CASSLVASGYEQYF. Complete variable domain (other parts from reference TRBV7-2 and TRBJ2-7): GAGVSQSPSNKVTEKGKDVELRCDPISGHTALYWYRQSLGQGLEFLIYFQGNSAPDKSGLPSDRFSAERTGGSVSTLTIQRTQQEDSAVYLCASSLVASGYEQYFGPGTRLTVT.

This clone is medium-sized in the sample. The V call is TRBV15, the J call TRBJ1-1, with D maybe TRBD1 (6 bases). The CDR3 sequence is 13 residues long. Germline lookup yields CDR1 LNHNV and CDR2 YYDKDF (reference sequence). Trimming took off 5 bases at V and 3 bases at J, with 10 bases between the two ends. The CDR3 bases are TGTGCCACCAGCGCGGACAGATACACTGAAGCTTTCTTT. Its protein is CATSADRYTEAFF. Drawing the rest from reference TRBV15 and TRBJ1-1, the complete variable domain is DAMVIQNPRYQVTQFGKPVTLSCSQTLNHNVMYWYQQKSSQAPKLLFHYYDKDFNNEADTPDNFQSRRPNTSFCFLDIRSPGLGDTAMYLCATSADRYTEAFFGQGTRLTVV.

The genes are TRBV5-4 and TRBJ1-6; the D gene is possibly TRBD1 (6 bases). Germline lookup yields CDR1 SGHNT and CDR2 YYREEE (reference sequence). Trimming cost V 4 bases and J 0 bases, with 11 bases left between them. This CDR3 has 16 residues. CDR3 coding DNA: TGTGCCAGCAGCCTAGACAGGAGCTCCTATAATTCACCCCTCCACTTT. It encodes CASSLDRSSYNSPLHF.

The V and J genes are TRBV2 and TRBJ1-2; 9 bases align to TRBD1. The ends lost 5 bases at V and 8 bases at J; junction bases unmatched: 6. This CDR3 is built from 13 residues. Germline values: CDR1 SNHLY, CDR2 FYNNEI. CDR3 sequence (DNA): TGTGCCAGCAGTCCAGGGACAGGGCGAGGCTACACCTTC. The encoded protein is CASSPGTGRGYTF.

This clone was detected only a few times. The CDR3 DNA sequence: TGTGCCAGCAGTGAAGGCCCGGATCAGCCCCAGCATTTT. Translation gives CASSEGPDQPQHF. The chain couples TRBV6-1 to TRBJ1-5, with no clear D. V was clipped by 1 base and J by 5 bases, with 6 bases between them. The germline V gene has CDR1 MNHNS and CDR2 SASEGT. CDR3 length: 13 residues.

The chain combines TRBV19 with TRBJ1-2; D is unclear. V was cut by 4 bases and J by 8 bases, with 20 bases left in between. Germline-derived CDR1 and CDR2 are LNHDA and SQIVND (reference sequence). CDR3 length: 15 amino acids. CDR3 sequence: CASSRERFSPFGYTF. CDR3 DNA: TGTGCCAGTAGTAGAGAGCGGTTCTCCCCCTTCGGCTACACCTTC.

V usage is TRBV19 and J usage is TRBJ2-2, with 7 bases lining up with TRBD1. The CDR3 is 15 amino acids. Germline CDR1 reads LNHDA; CDR2 reads SQIVND (reference sequence). V shed 7 bases and J 0 bases; nucleotides not matched to a gene: 5. The CDR3 spells CASNAGTANTGELFF. CDR3 coding DNA: TGTGCCAGTAACGCCGGGACAGCGAACACCGGGGAGCTGTTTTTT. The whole variable domain, remainder taken from reference TRBV19 and TRBJ2-2, is DGGITQSPKYLFRKEGQNVTLSCEQNLNHDAMYWYRQDPGQGLRLIYYSQIVNDFQKGDIAEGYSVSREKKESFPLTVTSAQKNPTAFYLCASNAGTANTGELFFGEGSRLTVL.

The rearrangement joins TRBV23-1 to TRBJ2-3; TRBD2 agrees at 8 bases. TRBV23-1 is labeled an ORF, and its function is uncertain. V gave up 2 bases and J gave up 4 bases; unmatched junction bases: 11. CDR3 length equals 17 residues. CDR3 coding DNA: TGCGCCAGCAGTCAACGAGGTAGCGGGACTAGGGCAGATACGCAGTATTTT. Its protein is CASSQRGSGTRADTQYF.

This clone has just one count. V usage is TRBV7-3 and J usage is TRBJ2-1, with 7 bases matching TRBD2. This CDR3 has 15 residues. The V gene's germline CDR1 is SGHTA and CDR2 FQGTGA. Trimming cost V 1 base and J 9 bases; bases outside gene matches: 9. This CDR3 reads CASSLSGYGGSEQFF. The CDR3 coding sequence is TGTGCCAGCAGCTTAAGTGGGTACGGGGGGAGTGAGCAGTTCTTC.

This clone was seen once. The CDR3: CASSFGHTDSGNTIYF. The DNA for the CDR3 is TGTGCCAGCAGTTTTGGGCATACCGACTCTGGAAACACCATATATTTT. The chain uses TRBV27 and TRBJ1-3; no definite D call. The germline CDR1 and CDR2 sequences are MNHEY and SMNVEV (reference sequence). CDR3 length equals 16 residues. V was shortened by 3 bases and J by 0 bases, with 12 bases between the two germline ends.

The J gene is TRBJ1-4, the V gene TRBV18; TRBD1 is a possible D gene (5 bases). The ends were cut back, 2 bases at V and 8 bases at J, with 12 bases in the middle. The CDR3 runs 14 residues. Germline CDR1 reads KGHSH; CDR2 reads LQKENI. In nucleotides, the CDR3 is TGTGCCAGCTCACCATTACAGGTCGCGGAAAAACTGTTTTTT. It is translated as CASSPLQVAEKLFF.

The chain couples TRBV28 to TRBJ1-1; D is unresolved. The V end lost 7 bases, the J end lost 2 bases, and 11 bases lay between the germline ends. The CDR3 length is 13 residues. Germline values: CDR1 MDHEN, CDR2 SYDVKM. CDR3 DNA: TGTGCCAGCACCACCTCCCTAAACACTGAAGCTTTCTTT. The encoded protein is CASTTSLNTEAFF.

The J gene is TRBJ2-7, the V gene TRBV28, with 11 bases fitting TRBD1. The trim removed 6 bases at V and 0 bases at J, leaving 1 base unmatched. This CDR3 is built from 14 residues. CDR1 is MDHEN, CDR2 SYDVKM, per germline. The CDR3 loop is CASRGQGVSYEQYF. The CDR3 DNA is TGTGCCAGCAGGGGACAGGGGGTCTCCTACGAGCAGTACTTC.

J is TRBJ2-2 and V is TRBV7-8; 7 bases are shared with TRBD1. This CDR3 contains 17 residues. V lost 4 bases to trimming and J lost 2 bases; unmatched junction nucleotides: 10. Germline V gene sequence: CDR1 SGHVS, CDR2 FQNEAQ. The CDR3 bases are TGTGCCAGCAGCTCGTGGGCCGGGACAGCTAACACCGGGGAGCTGTTTTTT. It is translated as CASSSWAGTANTGELFF.